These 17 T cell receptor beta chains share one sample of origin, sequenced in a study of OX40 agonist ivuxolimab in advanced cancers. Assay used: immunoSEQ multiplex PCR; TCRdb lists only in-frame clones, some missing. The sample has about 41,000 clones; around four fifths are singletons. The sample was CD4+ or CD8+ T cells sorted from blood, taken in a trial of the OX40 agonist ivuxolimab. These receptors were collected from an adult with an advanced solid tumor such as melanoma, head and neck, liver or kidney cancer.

The chain's CDR3 is CASSLESSYNEQFF. As DNA, the CDR3 is TGTGCCAGCAGCTTAGAGAGCTCCTACAATGAGCAGTTCTTC. J is TRBJ2-1 and V is TRBV7-9; D unresolved. The CDR3 runs 14 residues. CDR1 is SEHNR, CDR2 FQNEAQ, per germline (reference sequence). V shed 1 base and J shed 0 bases, with 4 bases lying between them.

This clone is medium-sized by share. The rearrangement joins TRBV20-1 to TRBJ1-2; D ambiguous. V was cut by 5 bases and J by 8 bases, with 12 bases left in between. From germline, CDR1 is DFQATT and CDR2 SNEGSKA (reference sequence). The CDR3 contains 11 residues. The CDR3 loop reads CSAALGRGYTF. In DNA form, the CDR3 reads TGCAGTGCTGCACTCGGGCGAGGCTACACCTTC.

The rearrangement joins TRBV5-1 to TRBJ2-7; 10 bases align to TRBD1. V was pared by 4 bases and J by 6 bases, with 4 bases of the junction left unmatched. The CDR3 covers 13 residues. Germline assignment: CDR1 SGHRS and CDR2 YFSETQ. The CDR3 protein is CASSPTGGSEQYF. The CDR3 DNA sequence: TGCGCCAGCAGCCCGACAGGGGGCAGCGAGCAGTACTTC.

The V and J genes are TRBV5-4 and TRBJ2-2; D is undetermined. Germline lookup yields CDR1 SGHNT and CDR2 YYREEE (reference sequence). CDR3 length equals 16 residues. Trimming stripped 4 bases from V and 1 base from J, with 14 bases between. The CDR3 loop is CASSKPEHVNTGELFF. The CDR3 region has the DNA TGTGCCAGCAGCAAGCCGGAACATGTGAACACCGGGGAGCTGTTTTTT.

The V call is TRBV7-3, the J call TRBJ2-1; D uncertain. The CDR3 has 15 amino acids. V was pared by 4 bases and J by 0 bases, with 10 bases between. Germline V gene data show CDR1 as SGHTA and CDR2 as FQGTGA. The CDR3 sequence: CASSYTPSSYNEQFF. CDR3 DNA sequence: TGTGCCAGCAGCTATACCCCGAGCTCCTACAATGAGCAGTTCTTC. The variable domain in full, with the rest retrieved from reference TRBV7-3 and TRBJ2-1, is GAGVSQTPSNKVTEKGKYVELRCDPISGHTALYWYRQSLGQGPEFLIYFQGTGAADDSGLPNDRFFAVRPEGSVSTLKIQRTERGDSAVYLCASSYTPSSYNEQFFGPGTRLTVL.

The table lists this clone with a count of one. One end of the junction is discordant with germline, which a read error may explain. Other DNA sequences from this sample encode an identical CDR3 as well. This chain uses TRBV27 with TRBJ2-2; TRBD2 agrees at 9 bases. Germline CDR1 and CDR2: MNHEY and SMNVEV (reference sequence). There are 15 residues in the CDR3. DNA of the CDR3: TGCGCCAGCAGTTTGCTGGGACTAGCAATCGGGGAGCTGTTTTTT. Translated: CASSLLGLAIGELFF.

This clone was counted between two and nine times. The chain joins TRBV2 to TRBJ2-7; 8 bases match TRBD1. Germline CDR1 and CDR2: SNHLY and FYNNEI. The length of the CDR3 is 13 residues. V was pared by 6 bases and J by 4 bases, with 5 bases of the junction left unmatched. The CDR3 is CASSGDRGYEQYF. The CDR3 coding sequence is TGTGCCAGCAGCGGCGACAGGGGATACGAGCAGTACTTC.

The CDR3 nucleotides read TGCGCCAGCAGCCAAACCCCAGCGGGAGGCCTCTCCTACGAGCAGTACTTC. As protein: CASSQTPAGGLSYEQYF. The chain has TRBV4-1 and TRBJ2-7, with 9 bases lining up with TRBD2. The junction had 8 bases not matched to a gene; V was cut back by 2 bases and J by 0 bases. The CDR3 is 17 amino acids. CDR1 MGHRA and CDR2 YSYEKL come from the germline V gene.

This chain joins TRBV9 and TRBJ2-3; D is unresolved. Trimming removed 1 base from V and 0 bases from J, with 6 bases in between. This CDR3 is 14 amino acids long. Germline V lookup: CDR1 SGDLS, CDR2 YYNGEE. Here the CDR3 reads CASSVFSSTDTQYF. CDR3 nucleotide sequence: TGTGCCAGCAGCGTATTTTCTAGCACAGATACGCAGTATTTT.

The CDR3 DNA is TGTGCCAGCAGTACCGCGGGACAGGGGTCTGAAGCTTTCTTT. The encoded protein is CASSTAGQGSEAFF. This chain connects TRBV28 to TRBJ1-1; 10 nucleotides match TRBD1. V was clipped by 5 bases and J by 6 bases; unmatched bases: 6. This CDR3 is 14 amino acids long. Germline lookup yields CDR1 MDHEN and CDR2 SYDVKM.

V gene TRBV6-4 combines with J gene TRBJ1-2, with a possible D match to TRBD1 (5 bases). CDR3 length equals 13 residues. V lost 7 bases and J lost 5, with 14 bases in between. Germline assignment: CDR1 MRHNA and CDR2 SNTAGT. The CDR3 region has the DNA TGTGCCAGCACCCGAACCACAGGATATGGCTACACCTTC. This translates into CASTRTTGYGYTF.

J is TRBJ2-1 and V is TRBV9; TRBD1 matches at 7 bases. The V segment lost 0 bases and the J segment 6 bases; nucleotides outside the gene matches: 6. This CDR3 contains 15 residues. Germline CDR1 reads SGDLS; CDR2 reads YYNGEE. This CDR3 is CASSVAGDSFNEQFF. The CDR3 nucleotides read TGTGCCAGCAGCGTAGCCGGGGACAGTTTCAATGAGCAGTTCTTC.

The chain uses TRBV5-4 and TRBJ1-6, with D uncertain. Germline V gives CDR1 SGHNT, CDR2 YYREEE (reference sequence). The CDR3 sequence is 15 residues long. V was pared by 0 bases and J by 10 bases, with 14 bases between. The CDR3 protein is CASSLGGYDGSPLHF. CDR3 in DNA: TGTGCCAGCAGCTTGGGAGGGTACGACGGCTCACCCCTCCACTTT.

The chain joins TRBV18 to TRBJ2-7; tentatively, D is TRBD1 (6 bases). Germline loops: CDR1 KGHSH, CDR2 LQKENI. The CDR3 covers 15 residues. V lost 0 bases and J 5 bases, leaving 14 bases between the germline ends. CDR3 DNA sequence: TGTGCCAGCTCACCACCGTCACAGGGATGGAACGAGCAGTACTTC. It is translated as CASSPPSQGWNEQYF.

CDR3: CASSLSGHGYTF. Written as DNA, the CDR3 is TGTGCCAGCAGCTTATCAGGGCATGGCTACACCTTC. This chain links TRBV7-9 with TRBJ1-2; the D gene is possibly TRBD1 (5 bases). V lost 2 bases and J lost 6, with 7 bases in between. This CDR3 has 12 amino acids. The germline gives CDR1 SEHNR, CDR2 FQNEAQ (reference sequence).

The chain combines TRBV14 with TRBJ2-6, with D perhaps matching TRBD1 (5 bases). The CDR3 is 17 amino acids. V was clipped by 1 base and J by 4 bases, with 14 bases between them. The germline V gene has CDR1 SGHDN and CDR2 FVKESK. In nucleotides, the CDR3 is TGTGCCAGCAGCCAAGTCAATAGGGGATACGGGGCCAACGTCCTGACTTTC. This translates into CASSQVNRGYGANVLTF.

The chain's CDR3 is CASSSYGGSPSYEQYF. DNA of the CDR3: TGTGCCAGCAGCTCCTACGGGGGCAGCCCATCCTACGAGCAGTACTTC. The J gene is TRBJ2-7, the V gene TRBV7-6; either TRBD1 or TRBD2 may fit D (6 bases each). Trimming pared 4 bases from V and 1 base from J, leaving 17 bases between. This CDR3 has 16 amino acids. CDR1 SGHVS and CDR2 FNYEAQ come from the germline V gene.